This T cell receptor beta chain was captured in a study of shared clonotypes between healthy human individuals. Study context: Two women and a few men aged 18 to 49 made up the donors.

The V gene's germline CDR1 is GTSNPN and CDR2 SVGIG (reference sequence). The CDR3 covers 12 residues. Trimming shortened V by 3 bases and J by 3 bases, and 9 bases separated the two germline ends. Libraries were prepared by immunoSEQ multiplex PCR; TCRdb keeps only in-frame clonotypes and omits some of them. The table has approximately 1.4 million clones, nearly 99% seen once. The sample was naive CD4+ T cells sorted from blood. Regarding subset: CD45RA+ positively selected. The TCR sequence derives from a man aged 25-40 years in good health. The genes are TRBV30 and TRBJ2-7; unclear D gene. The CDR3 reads CAWRLPGYEQYF. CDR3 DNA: TGTGCCTGGAGATTACCGGGCTACGAGCAGTACTTC.